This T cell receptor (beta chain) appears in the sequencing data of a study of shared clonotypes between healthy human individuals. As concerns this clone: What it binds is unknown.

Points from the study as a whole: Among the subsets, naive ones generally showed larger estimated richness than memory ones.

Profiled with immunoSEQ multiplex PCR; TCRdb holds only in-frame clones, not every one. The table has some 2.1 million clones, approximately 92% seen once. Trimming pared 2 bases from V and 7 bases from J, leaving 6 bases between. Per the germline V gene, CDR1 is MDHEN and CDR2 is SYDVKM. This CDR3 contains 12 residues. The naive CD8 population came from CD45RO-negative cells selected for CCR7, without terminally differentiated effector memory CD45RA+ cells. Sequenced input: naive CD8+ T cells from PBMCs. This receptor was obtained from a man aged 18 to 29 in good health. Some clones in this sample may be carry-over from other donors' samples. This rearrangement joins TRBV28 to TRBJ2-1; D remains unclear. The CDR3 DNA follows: TGTGCCAGCAGTTTAGTGGGAAATGAGCAGTTCTTC. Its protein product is CASSLVGNEQFF.